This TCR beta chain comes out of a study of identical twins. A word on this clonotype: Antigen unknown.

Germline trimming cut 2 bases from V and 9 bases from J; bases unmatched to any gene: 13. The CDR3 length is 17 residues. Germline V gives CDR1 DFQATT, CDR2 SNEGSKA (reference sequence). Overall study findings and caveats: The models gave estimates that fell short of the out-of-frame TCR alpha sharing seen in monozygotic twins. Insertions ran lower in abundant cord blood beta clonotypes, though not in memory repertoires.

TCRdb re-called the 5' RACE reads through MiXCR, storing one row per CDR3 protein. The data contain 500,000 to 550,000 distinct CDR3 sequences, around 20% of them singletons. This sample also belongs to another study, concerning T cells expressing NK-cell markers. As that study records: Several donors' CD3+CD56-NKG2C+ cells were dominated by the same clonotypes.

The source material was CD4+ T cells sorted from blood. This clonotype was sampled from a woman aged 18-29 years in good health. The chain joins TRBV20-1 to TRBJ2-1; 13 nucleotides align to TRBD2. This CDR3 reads CSARQLPGLAGSFEQFF. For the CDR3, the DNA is TGCAGTGCTAGACAATTGCCGGGACTAGCGGGATCATTTGAGCAGTTCTTC.